The 11 T cell receptor beta chains given below trace back to one sample, sequenced in a study of shared clonotypes between healthy human individuals. The table came from immunoSEQ multiplex PCR; TCRdb's copy has only in-frame clones and leaves some out. This sample has fewer than 850,000 clones; around 72% occur once, and the top ten carry about 1.8%. Sequenced sample: memory CD4+ T cells sorted from blood. Subset meaning: CD45RA-negative fraction. These receptors came from a woman in her twenties or thirties in good health.

CDR3 in DNA: TGTGCCAGTAGTAATACCCCCTCTGCGGGGGGCTACACCTTC. Translating it yields CASSNTPSAGGYTF. The V and J genes are TRBV19 and TRBJ1-2; no reliable D call. The V end was cut by 4 bases, the J end by 8 bases, with 17 bases between. The CDR3 length is 14 residues. The V gene's germline CDR1 is LNHDA and CDR2 SQIVND (reference sequence).

This clone has a single count. This chain connects TRBV11-2 to TRBJ2-7; D possibly corresponds to TRBD2 (5 bases). Per the germline V gene, CDR1 is SGHAT and CDR2 is FQNNGV. V lost 5 bases, J lost 5 bases, and 19 bases lay in between. There are 15 residues in the CDR3. The CDR3 bases are TGTGCCAGCAGCCCTCGATTAGCGAAGTCCGACGAGCAGTACTTC. The encoded protein is CASSPRLAKSDEQYF.

CDR3 sequence (DNA): TGTGCCAGCAGCTTAGTGCTGGCAGGGGACCTCAATGAGCAGTTCTTC. As protein: CASSLVLAGDLNEQFF. This chain uses TRBV7-9 with TRBJ2-1, with a weak D call TRBD1 (6 bases). The CDR3 extends over 16 amino acids. V was clipped by 1 base and J by 6 bases, with 16 bases between them. Germline CDR1 SEHNR, CDR2 FQNEAQ (reference sequence).

The chain carries TRBV15 and TRBJ1-1; D unclear. This CDR3 is built from 14 residues. Trimming shortened V by 4 bases and J by 1 base, and 10 bases separated the two germline ends. Germline values: CDR1 LNHNV, CDR2 YYDKDF (reference sequence). The CDR3 region is CATSKREPNTEAFF. The CDR3 DNA follows: TGTGCCACCAGCAAGAGGGAACCGAACACTGAAGCTTTCTTT.

The chain carries TRBV5-1 and TRBJ1-4; no definite D call. CDR3 size: 15 residues. Germline CDR1 and CDR2: SGHRS and YFSETQ. Trimming removed 2 bases at V and 0 bases at J, with 8 bases between. The CDR3 protein is CASSFRGATNEKLFF. The CDR3 region has the DNA TGCGCCAGCAGCTTCCGGGGTGCAACTAATGAAAAACTGTTTTTT.

The chain is built from TRBV12-5 and TRBJ2-5, with D hard to call. CDR1 LGHNT and CDR2 FRNRAP come from the germline V gene. The CDR3 sequence is 12 residues long. The V end lost 7 bases, the J end lost 5 bases, and 11 bases lay between the germline ends. The DNA for the CDR3 is TGTGCTAGTGCGCGCAGTCGGGAGACCCAGTACTTC. Amino acids: CASARSRETQYF.

This rearrangement joins TRBV29-1 to TRBJ1-2; a possible D gene is TRBD1 (5 bases). With 8 bases removed from V and 1 base from J, the gap between germline ends came to 17 bases. The length of the CDR3 is 14 residues. Germline-derived CDR1 and CDR2 are SQVTM and ANQGSEA. CDR3 nucleotide sequence: TGCAGCTTTTGGGACGGGAGACATAACTATGGCTACACCTTC. Translated: CSFWDGRHNYGYTF.

The chain is built from TRBV10-3 and TRBJ2-1; 9 bases align to TRBD2. The junction had 5 bases not matched to a gene; V was cut back by 4 bases and J by 10 bases. Germline-derived CDR1 and CDR2 are ENHRY and SYGVKD. CDR3 length equals 13 residues. CDR3: CAISGLADVEQFF. CDR3 nucleotide sequence: TGTGCCATCAGTGGACTAGCGGACGTGGAGCAGTTCTTC.

This sequence joins TRBV5-1 and TRBJ2-7; maybe TRBD1 (6 bases). CDR1 and CDR2 from the germline V gene are SGHRS and YFSETQ. V lost 4 bases and J lost 2, with 10 bases in between. The CDR3 totals 13 residues. The CDR3 nucleotides read TGCGCCAGCAGCCGACAGGTAACCTACGAGCAGTACTTC. Translating it yields CASSRQVTYEQYF.

The rearrangement joins TRBV2 to TRBJ2-7, with TRBD2 identical over 7 bases. This CDR3 comprises 14 residues. Germline V gene sequence: CDR1 SNHLY, CDR2 FYNNEI. V gave up 8 bases and J gave up 3 bases; unmatched junction bases: 10. CDR3 sequence reads: CASGRAQSLYEQYF. For the CDR3, the DNA is TGTGCCAGCGGGAGGGCCCAATCCCTCTACGAGCAGTACTTC.

The gene calls are TRBV2 and TRBJ2-1; 8 bases are shared with TRBD2. This CDR3 region has 15 residues. The ends lost 4 bases at V and 6 bases at J; junction bases unmatched: 8. The germline CDR1 and CDR2 sequences are SNHLY and FYNNEI. The CDR3 DNA is TGTGCCAGCAGTGTGTCAGCGGGAGTCGGCAATGAGCAGTTCTTC. Its protein product is CASSVSAGVGNEQFF.